This T cell receptor beta chain was profiled in a study of blood T cell repertoires in COVID-19. Background on the study: Acute and convalescent COVID-19 specimens originated in the United States, Italy and Spain. T cells, B-cell-depleted T cells, or PBMCs provided the cDNA or gDNA that served as material.

This CDR3 is 15 amino acids long. J lost 1 base, V lost 3 bases, and 3 bases had no gene match. From germline, CDR1 is PRHDT and CDR2 FYEKMQ (reference sequence). Sequenced by immunoSEQ multiplex PCR; TCRdb stores in-frame clones only, minus some. The table lists approximately 300,000 clones, approximately 90% of them singletons. Across 24 US areas, participants ranged in age from about 18 to 90 years. Individuals in the exposed group had encountered a COVID-19 case within 2 weeks preceding study entry. This sequence originates from a woman under 40 who had been exposed to COVID-19. Material for sequencing was PBMCs or T cells enriched from blood (not recorded which). The chain combines TRBV13 with TRBJ2-7, with 10 bases matching TRBD1. The CDR3 region is CASSFPGQGSYEQYF. CDR3 DNA sequence: TGTGCCAGCAGCTTTCCGGGACAGGGGTCCTACGAGCAGTACTTC.